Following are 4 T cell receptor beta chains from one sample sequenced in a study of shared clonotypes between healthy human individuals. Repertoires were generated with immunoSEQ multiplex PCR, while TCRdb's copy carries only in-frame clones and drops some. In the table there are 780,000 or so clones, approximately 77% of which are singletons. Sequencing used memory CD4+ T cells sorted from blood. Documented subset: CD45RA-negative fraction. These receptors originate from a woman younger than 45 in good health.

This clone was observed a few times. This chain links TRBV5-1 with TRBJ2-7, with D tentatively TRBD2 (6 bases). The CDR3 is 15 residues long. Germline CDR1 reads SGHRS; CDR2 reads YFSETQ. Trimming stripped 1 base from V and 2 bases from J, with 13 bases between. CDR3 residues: CASSLSWRETYEQYF. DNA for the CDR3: TGCGCCAGCAGCTTGTCGTGGCGGGAAACCTACGAGCAGTACTTC.

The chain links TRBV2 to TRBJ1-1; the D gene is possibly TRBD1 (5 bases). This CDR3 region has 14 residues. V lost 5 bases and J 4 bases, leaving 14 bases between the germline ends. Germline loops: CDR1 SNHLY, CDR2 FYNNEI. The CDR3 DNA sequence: TGTGCCAGCAGTCCTAAGGACATTACCACTGAAGCTTTCTTT. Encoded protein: CASSPKDITTEAFF.

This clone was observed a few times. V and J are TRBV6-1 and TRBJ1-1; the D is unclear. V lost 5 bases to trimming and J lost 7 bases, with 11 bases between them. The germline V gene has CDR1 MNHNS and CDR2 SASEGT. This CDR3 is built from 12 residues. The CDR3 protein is CASSSDGHEAFF. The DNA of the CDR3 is TGTGCCAGCAGTTCCGACGGGCATGAAGCTTTCTTT.

The CDR3 region is CASSLLSEGFTEAFF. The CDR3 region has the DNA TGTGCCAGCAGTTTGTTGAGTGAGGGGTTCACTGAAGCTTTCTTT. The chain uses TRBV28 and TRBJ1-1, with D possibly being TRBD1 (5 bases). Germline CDR1 is MDHEN and CDR2 is SYDVKM. This CDR3 is 15 amino acids long. Between the trimmed V and J ends, which lost 3 bases and 4 bases, there was a span of 15 bases.